The rows below give T cell receptor beta chains drawn from one sample of a study of shared clonotypes between healthy human individuals. Some clones are missing from TCRdb's copy, which holds only in-frame ones; the method was immunoSEQ multiplex PCR. Among approximately 2.3 million clones listed, approximately 95% were seen once. The sequencing input was naive CD4+ T cells from PBMCs. The source is a man younger than 30 in good health. Some clones in this sample may be carry-over from other donors' samples. CDR3s include the opening cysteine and the closing phenylalanine or tryptophan. The D gene is left open where the match is weak.

>TRBD2|TRBJ2-1|TRBV4-1
CASSQDLRELYNEQFF
>TRBD1|TRBJ2-5|TRBV11-2
CASSNLQGAQYF
>NA|TRBJ1-5|TRBV28
CASSLTGGNQPQHF
>NA|TRBJ2-1|TRBV5-1
CASSLEFAGPHLMEQFF
>NA|TRBJ2-7|TRBV5-1
CASSLGQTSSYEQYF
>NA|TRBJ2-7|TRBV14
CASSQVKGAKSYEQYF
>TRBD2|TRBJ2-1|TRBV10-3
CAISVSGSDHRGEQFF
>NA|TRBJ2-1|TRBV28
CASSGWKYNEQFF
>NA|TRBJ1-5|TRBV27
CASSLSRVGNQPQHF
>NA|TRBJ1-4|TRBV29-1
CSVGSNEKLFF
>NA|TRBJ1-2|TRBV7-3
CASSLTPGGYTF
>NA|TRBJ2-7|TRBV9
CASSVGRQNSYEQYF
>NA|TRBJ1-4|TRBV6-6
CASQPSHAGEKLFF
>TRBD2|TRBJ2-1|TRBV7-3
CASSSPRGASGRRFF
>NA|TRBJ1-1|TRBV5-1
CASSFSVGGGNTEAFF
>TRBD1|TRBJ1-2|TRBV4-2
CASSQDRDWTGAYGYTF
>NA|TRBJ2-7|TRBV7-2
CASSLEGGSPWGYF
>NA|TRBJ1-2|TRBV6-1
CASSVVQANYGYTF
>NA|TRBJ1-4|TRBV12-2
CASRPQNGGATNEKLFF
>NA|TRBJ2-1|TRBV5-6
CASSLVGSLPNEQFF
>NA|TRBJ2-2|TRBV10-3
CAIEGRGTGELFF
>NA|TRBJ2-5|TRBV7-2
CASSLLSETQYF
>NA|TRBJ2-7|TRBV4-3
CASSPSQQENYEQYF
>NA|TRBJ1-2|TRBV10-1
CASSANRVGYTF
>NA|TRBJ2-2|TRBV4-1
CASSQPLSAPGLFF
>TRBD2|TRBJ2-1|TRBV5-1
CASSLDRLAGTNEQFF
>NA|TRBJ2-7|TRBV27
CASTRLAGTTYEQYF
>NA|TRBJ1-1|TRBV18
CASSPNLGRMITEAFF
>TRBD1|TRBJ2-1|TRBV23-1
CASSQSGRGHEQFF
>NA|TRBJ2-7|TRBV20-1
CSAMGDYEQYF
>NA|TRBJ1-5|TRBV7-2
CASSLDVADQPQHF
>NA|TRBJ2-7|TRBV4-1
CASSQGSGALYEQYF
>NA|TRBJ2-6|TRBV6-1
CASSGGQPGANVLTF
>NA|TRBJ1-5|TRBV5-8
CASSLDQPQHF
>TRBD2|TRBJ2-5|TRBV7-2
CASSLGRSSGLQETQYF
>NA|TRBJ1-3|TRBV18
CASSTVLSLTGNTIYF
>NA|TRBJ2-1|TRBV7-8
CASSAPSYNEQFF
>NA|TRBJ1-1|TRBV15
CATSRRQVSMNTEAFF
>NA|TRBJ2-7|TRBV7-2
CASSLGGTQSSYEQYF
>TRBD1|TRBJ1-4|TRBV30
CAWSGSRTGRFTNEKLFF